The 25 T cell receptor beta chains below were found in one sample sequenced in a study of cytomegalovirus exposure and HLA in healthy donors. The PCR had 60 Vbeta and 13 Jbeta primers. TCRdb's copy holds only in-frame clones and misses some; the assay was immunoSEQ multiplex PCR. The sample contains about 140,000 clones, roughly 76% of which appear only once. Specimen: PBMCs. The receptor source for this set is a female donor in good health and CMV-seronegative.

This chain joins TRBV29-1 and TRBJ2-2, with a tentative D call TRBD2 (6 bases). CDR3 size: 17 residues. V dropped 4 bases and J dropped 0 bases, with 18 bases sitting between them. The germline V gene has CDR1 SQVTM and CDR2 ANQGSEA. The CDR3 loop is CSVAGSGDNSNTGELFF. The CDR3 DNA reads TGCAGCGTTGCGGGTAGCGGAGACAATTCGAACACCGGGGAGCTGTTTTTT.

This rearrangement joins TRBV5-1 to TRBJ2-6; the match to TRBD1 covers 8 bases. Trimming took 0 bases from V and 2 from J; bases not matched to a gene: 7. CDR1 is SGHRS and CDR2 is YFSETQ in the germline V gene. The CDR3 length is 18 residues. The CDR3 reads CASSLARTGKAGANVLTF. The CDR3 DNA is TGCGCCAGCAGCTTGGCAAGGACAGGGAAGGCTGGGGCCAACGTCCTGACTTTC.

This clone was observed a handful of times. The CDR3 DNA follows: TGTGCCAGCAGCTGGGGGACTAGCGGGGGATACGAGCAGTACTTC. It translates to CASSWGTSGGYEQYF. The chain joins TRBV5-4 to TRBJ2-7, with TRBD2 matching over 14 bases. The CDR3 runs 15 residues. Germline trimming cut 3 bases from V and 4 bases from J; bases unmatched to any gene: 3. The germline V gene encodes CDR1 SGHNT and CDR2 YYREEE (reference sequence). Full variable domain (outside the CDR3, taken from reference TRBV5-4 and TRBJ2-7): ETGVTQSPTHLIKTRGQQVTLRCSSQSGHNTVSWYQQALGQGPQFIFQYYREEENGRGNFPPRFSGLQFPNYSSELNVNALELDDSALYLCASSWGTSGGYEQYFGPGTRLTVT.

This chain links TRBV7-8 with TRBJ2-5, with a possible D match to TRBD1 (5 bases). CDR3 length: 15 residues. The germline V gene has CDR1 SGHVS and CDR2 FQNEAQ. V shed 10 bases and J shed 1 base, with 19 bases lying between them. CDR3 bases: TGTGCCACCACTTCACCCCGACAGAGCCAAGAGACCCAGTACTTC. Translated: CATTSPRQSQETQYF.

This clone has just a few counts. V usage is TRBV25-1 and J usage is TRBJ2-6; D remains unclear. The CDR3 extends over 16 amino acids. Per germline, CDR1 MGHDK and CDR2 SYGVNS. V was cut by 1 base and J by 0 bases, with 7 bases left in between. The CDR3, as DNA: TGTGCCAGCAGTGAATTGGGCAACTCTGGGGCCAACGTCCTGACTTTC. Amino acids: CASSELGNSGANVLTF.

In DNA form, the CDR3 reads TGTGCCAGCAGTTCACAGGCTGTCACAGATACGCAGTATTTT. Translating gives CASSSQAVTDTQYF. V is TRBV7-8 and J is TRBJ2-3; weak D call: TRBD1 (5 bases). This CDR3 is built from 14 residues. V was pared by 6 bases and J by 2 bases, with 12 bases between. Looked up from germline, CDR1 is SGHVS and CDR2 is FQNEAQ.

The CDR3 DNA follows: TGTGCCAGTAGTATTGGGAGTTGTGGCTACACCTTC. It translates to CASSIGSCGYTF. The J gene is TRBJ1-2, the V gene TRBV19; no clear D gene. V lost 3 bases, J lost 7 bases, and 9 bases lay in between. The germline V gene has CDR1 LNHDA and CDR2 SQIVND (reference sequence). CDR3 length: 12 amino acids.

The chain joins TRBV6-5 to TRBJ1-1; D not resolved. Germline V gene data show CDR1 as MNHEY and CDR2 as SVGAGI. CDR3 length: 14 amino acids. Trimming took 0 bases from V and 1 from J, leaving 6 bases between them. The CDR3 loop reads CASSYSAQNTEAFF. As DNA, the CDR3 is TGTGCCAGCAGTTACTCGGCCCAGAACACTGAAGCTTTCTTT.

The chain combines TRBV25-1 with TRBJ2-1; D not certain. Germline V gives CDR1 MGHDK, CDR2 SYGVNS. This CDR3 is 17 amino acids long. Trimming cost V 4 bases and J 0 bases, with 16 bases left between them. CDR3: CASSVRGPKSSYNEQFF. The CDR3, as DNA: TGTGCCAGCAGTGTGCGCGGCCCGAAGAGCTCCTACAATGAGCAGTTCTTC. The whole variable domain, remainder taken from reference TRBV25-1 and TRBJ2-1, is EADIYQTPRYLVIGTGKKITLECSQTMGHDKMYWYQQDPGMELHLIHYSYGVNSTEKGDLSSESTVSRIRTEHFPLTLESARPSHTSQYLCASSVRGPKSSYNEQFFGPGTRLTVL.

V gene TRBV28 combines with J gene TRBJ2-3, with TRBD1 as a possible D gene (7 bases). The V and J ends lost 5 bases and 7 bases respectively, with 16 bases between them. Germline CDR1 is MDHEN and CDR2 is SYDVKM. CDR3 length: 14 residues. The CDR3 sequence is CASSQTSGGHTQYF. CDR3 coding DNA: TGTGCCAGCAGTCAAACCTCAGGGGGGCATACGCAGTATTTT.

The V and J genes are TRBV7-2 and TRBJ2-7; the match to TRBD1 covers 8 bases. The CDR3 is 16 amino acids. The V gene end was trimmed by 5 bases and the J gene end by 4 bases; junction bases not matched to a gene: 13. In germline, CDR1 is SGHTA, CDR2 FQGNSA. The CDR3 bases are TGTGCCAGCAGCCCCCTAGGGGGGACAGGATCTTACGAGCAGTACTTC. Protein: CASSPLGGTGSYEQYF.

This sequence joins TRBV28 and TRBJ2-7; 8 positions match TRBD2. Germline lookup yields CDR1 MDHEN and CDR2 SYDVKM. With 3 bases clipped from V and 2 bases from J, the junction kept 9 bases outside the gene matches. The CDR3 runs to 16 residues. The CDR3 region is CASSLAQPGLAYEQYF. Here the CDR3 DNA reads TGTGCCAGCAGTTTGGCCCAACCGGGACTAGCCTACGAGCAGTACTTC.

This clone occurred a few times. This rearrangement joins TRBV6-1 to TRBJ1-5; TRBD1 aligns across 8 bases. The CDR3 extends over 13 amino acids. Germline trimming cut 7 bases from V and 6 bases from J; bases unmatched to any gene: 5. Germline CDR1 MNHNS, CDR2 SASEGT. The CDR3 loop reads CASTMTGAQPQHF. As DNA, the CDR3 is TGTGCCAGCACTATGACAGGGGCTCAGCCCCAGCATTTT.

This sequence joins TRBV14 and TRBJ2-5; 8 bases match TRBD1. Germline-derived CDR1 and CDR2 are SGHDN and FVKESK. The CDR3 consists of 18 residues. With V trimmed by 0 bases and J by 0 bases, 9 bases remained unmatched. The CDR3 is CASSQDNGQGKYQETQYF. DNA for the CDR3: TGTGCCAGCAGCCAAGATAATGGACAGGGAAAGTACCAAGAGACCCAGTACTTC.

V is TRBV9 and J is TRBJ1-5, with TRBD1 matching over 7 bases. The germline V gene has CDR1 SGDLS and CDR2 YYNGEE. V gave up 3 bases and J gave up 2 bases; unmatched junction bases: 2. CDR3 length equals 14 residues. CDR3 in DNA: TGTGCCAGCAGCGAGGGACAGCGCAATCAGCCCCAGCATTTT. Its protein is CASSEGQRNQPQHF. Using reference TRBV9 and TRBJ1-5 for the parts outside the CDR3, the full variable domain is DSGVTQTPKHLITATGQRVTLRCSPRSGDLSVYWYQQSLDQGLQFLIQYYNGEERAKGNILERFSAQQFPDLHSELNLSSLELGDSALYFCASSEGQRNQPQHFGDGTRLSIL.

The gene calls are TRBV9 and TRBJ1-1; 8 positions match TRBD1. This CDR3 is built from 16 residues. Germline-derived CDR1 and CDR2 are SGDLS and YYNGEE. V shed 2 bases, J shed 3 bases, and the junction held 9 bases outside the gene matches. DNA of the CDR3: TGTGCCAGCAGCGTCGTTGAGACAGGGGCCTACACTGAAGCTTTCTTT. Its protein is CASSVVETGAYTEAFF. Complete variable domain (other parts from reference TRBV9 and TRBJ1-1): DSGVTQTPKHLITATGQRVTLRCSPRSGDLSVYWYQQSLDQGLQFLIQYYNGEERAKGNILERFSAQQFPDLHSELNLSSLELGDSALYFCASSVVETGAYTEAFFGQGTRLTVV.

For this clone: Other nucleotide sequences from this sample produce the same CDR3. The CDR3 DNA is TGTGCCAGCAGCTTATTATCGGATACGCAGTATTTT. Protein sequence: CASSLLSDTQYF. This sequence joins TRBV7-3 and TRBJ2-3; no reliable D call. This CDR3 contains 12 residues. The germline CDR1 and CDR2 sequences are SGHTA and FQGTGA. V was pared by 2 bases and J by 6 bases, with 6 bases between. The whole variable domain, filled in from reference TRBV7-3 and TRBJ2-3, reads GAGVSQTPSNKVTEKGKYVELRCDPISGHTALYWYRQSLGQGPEFLIYFQGTGAADDSGLPNDRFFAVRPEGSVSTLKIQRTERGDSAVYLCASSLLSDTQYFGPGTRLTVL.

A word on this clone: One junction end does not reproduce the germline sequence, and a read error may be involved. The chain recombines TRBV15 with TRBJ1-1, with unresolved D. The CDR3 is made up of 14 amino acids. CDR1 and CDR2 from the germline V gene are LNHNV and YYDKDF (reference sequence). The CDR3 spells CATSRDLVNNEAFF. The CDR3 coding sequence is TGTGCCACCAGCAGAGATTTGGTCAACAATGAAGCTTTCTTT.

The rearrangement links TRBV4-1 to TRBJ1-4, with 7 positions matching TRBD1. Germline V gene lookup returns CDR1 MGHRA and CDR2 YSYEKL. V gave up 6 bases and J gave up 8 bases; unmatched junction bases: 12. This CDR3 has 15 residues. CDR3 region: CASRAKGQGGEKLFF. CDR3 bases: TGCGCCAGCAGGGCGAAAGGGCAGGGGGGCGAAAAACTGTTTTTT.

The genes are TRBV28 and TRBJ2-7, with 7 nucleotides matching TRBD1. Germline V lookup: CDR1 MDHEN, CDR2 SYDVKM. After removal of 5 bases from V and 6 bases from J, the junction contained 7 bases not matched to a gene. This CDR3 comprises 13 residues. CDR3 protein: CASSPGTAPEQYF. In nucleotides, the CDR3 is TGTGCCAGCAGTCCCGGGACAGCCCCCGAGCAGTACTTC.

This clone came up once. CDR3 in amino acids: CASRLRGQSSYNEQFF. The CDR3 nucleotides read TGTGCAAGTCGCTTACGGGGACAGAGCTCCTACAATGAGCAGTTCTTC. The chain carries TRBV12-2 and TRBJ2-1; no check of the table's D call, TRBD1, against the DNA was made. TRBV12-2 is a pseudogene locus. This CDR3 is 16 amino acids long.

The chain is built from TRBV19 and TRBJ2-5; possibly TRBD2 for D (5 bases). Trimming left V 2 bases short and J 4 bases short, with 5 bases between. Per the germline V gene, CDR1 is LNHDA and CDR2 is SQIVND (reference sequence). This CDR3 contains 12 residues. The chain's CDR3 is CASSIRGETQYF. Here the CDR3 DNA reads TGTGCCAGTAGTATACGGGGAGAGACCCAGTACTTC.

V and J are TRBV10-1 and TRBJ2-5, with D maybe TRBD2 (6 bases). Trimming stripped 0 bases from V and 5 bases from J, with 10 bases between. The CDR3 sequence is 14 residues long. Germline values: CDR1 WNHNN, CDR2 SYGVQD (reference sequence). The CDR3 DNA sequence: TGCGCCAGCAGTGAGTCGCAAGGGAGGGAGACCCAGTACTTC. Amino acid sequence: CASSESQGRETQYF.

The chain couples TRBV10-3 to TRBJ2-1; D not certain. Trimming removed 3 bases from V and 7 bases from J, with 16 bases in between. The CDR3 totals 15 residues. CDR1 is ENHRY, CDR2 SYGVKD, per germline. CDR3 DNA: TGTGCCATCAGTGATCGCCTAGTTCGTAGGAATGAGCAGTTCTTC. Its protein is CAISDRLVRRNEQFF.

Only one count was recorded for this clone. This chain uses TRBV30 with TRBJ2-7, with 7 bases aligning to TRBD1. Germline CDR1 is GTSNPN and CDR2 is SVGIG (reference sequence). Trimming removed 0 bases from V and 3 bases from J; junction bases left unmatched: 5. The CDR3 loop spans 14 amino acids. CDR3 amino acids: CAWSVRGQGYEQYF. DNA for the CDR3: TGTGCCTGGAGTGTAAGGGGGCAAGGCTACGAGCAGTACTTC.